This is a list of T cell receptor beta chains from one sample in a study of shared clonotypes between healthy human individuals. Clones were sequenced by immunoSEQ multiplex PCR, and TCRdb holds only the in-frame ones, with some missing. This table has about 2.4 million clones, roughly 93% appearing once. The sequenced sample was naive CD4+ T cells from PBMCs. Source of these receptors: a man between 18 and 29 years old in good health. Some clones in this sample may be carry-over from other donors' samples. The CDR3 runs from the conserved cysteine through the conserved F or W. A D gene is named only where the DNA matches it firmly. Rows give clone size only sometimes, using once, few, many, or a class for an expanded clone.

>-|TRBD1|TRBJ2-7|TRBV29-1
TGCAGCGCCGGCAGGGGGAGCTCCTACGAGCAGTACTTC
CSAGRGSSYEQYF
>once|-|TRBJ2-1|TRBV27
TGTGCCAGCAGTTTATTCCAGCGGTCGTCCTACAATGAGCAGTTCTTC
CASSLFQRSSYNEQFF
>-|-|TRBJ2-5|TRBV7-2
TGTGCCAGCAGCTTAGAATCAGGCCAAGAGACCCAGTACTTC
CASSLESGQETQYF
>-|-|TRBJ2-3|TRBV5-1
TGCGCCAGCAGCTTGGAGGACACGAGCACAGATACGCAGTATTTT
CASSLEDTSTDTQYF
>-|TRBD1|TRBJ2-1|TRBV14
TGTGCCAGCAGGGGACAGGGGCACAATGAGCAGTTCTTC
CASRGQGHNEQFF
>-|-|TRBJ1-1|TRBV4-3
TGCGCCAGCATGCCAAGGATAAGGGCCGACACTGAAGCTTTCTTT
CASMPRIRADTEAFF
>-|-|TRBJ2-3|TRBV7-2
TGTGCCAGCAGCCAACAGGGGACTAGCACAGATACGCAGTATTTT
CASSQQGTSTDTQYF
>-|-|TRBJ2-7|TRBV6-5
TGTGCCAGCAGTTACAGGCAGGGCCCCTACGAGCAGTACTTC
CASSYRQGPYEQYF
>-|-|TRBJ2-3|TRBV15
TGTGCCACCAGCAGTCTAGGTAGCACAGATACGCAGTATTTT
CATSSLGSTDTQYF
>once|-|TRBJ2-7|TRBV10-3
TGTGCCATCAGTGACTCCTACGAGCAGTACTTC
CAISDSYEQYF
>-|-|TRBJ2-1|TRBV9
TGTGCCAGCAGGTCCCCCCTTGGACGGATTGGCAATGAGCAGTTCTTC
CASRSPLGRIGNEQFF
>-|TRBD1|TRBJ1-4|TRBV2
TGTGCCAGCAGCCAGGGGGAAACTAATGAAAAACTGTTTTTT
CASSQGETNEKLFF
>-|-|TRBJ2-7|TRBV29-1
TGCAGCGTTGCGGCCGACCTCTACGAGCAGTACTTC
CSVAADLYEQYF
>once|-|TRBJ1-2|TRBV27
TGTGCCAGCAGTTTAACGAGGGGGGTCTATGGCTACACCTTC
CASSLTRGVYGYTF
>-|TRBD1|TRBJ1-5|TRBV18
TGTGCCAGCTCACCGGCGGCAGGGGGTTATCAGCCCCAGCATTTT
CASSPAAGGYQPQHF
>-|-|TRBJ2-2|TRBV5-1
TGCGCCAGCAGCTTTGGGGCGGAAACGAACACCGGGGAGCTGTTTTTT
CASSFGAETNTGELFF
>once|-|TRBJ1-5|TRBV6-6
TGTGCCAGCAGTCCGCCGACAAGCAATCAGCCCCAGCATTTT
CASSPPTSNQPQHF
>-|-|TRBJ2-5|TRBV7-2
TGTGCCAGCAGCTTAGCAAAGCGCAATCCGTACTTC
CASSLAKRNPYF
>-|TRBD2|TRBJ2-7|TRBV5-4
TGTGCCAGCAGCAATAGCGGGAGCTCCTACGAGCAGTACTTC
CASSNSGSSYEQYF
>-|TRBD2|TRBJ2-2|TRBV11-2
TGTGCCAGCAGCCCCTTAGCGGGAGGGCCGGACACCGGGGAGCTGTTTTTT
CASSPLAGGPDTGELFF
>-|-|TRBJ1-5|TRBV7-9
TGTGCCAGCAGCTTAGAGGGGTTGCCCCAGCATTTT
CASSLEGLPQHF
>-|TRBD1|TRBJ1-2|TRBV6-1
TGTGCCAGCAGTGAAACGAGGGTGTCCAGGGGGAATGGCTACACCTTC
CASSETRVSRGNGYTF
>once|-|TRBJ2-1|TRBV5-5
TGTGCCAGCAGCTTCGGAGGGCTAGCCGCCACTGACAATGAGCAGTTCTTC
CASSFGGLAATDNEQFF
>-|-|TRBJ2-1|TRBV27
TGTGCCAGCAGTTTATCGTTTCGCCCCTTGGGCCGTAGGGACGGGTACAATGAGCAGTTCTTC
CASSLSFRPLGRRDGYNEQFF
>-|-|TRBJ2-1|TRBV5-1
TGCGCCAGCAGCCCGGGGACTTACAATGAGCAGTTCTTC
CASSPGTYNEQFF
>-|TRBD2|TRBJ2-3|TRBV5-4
TGTGCCAGCAGATTGGCGGGGGGCGTGGATACGCAGTATTTT
CASRLAGGVDTQYF
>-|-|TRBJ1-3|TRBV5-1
TGCGCCAGCAGCTTGGAAGGTTTCTCTGGAAACACCATATATTTT
CASSLEGFSGNTIYF
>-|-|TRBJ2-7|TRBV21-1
TGTGCCAGCAGCAACGGACAGCCGTTCTACGAGCAGTACTTC
CASSNGQPFYEQYF
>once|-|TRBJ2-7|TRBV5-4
TGTGCCAGCAGCTTGGATATAGGGTATTACGAGCAGTACTTC
CASSLDIGYYEQYF
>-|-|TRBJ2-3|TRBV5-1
TGCGCCAGCAGCCCCGGGCCGAGGGACACAGATACGCAGTATTTT
CASSPGPRDTDTQYF
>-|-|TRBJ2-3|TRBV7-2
TGTGCCAGCAGCTTAGCACTAGCAGCCACAGATACGCAGTATTTT
CASSLALAATDTQYF
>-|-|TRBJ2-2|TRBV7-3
TGTGCCAGCAGCTTATATACCGGGGAGCTGTTTTTT
CASSLYTGELFF
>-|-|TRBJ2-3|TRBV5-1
TGCGCCAGCAGCTTATACCCGGGGGAGACAGATACGCAGTATTTT
CASSLYPGETDTQYF
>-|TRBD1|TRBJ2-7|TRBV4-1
TGCGCCAGCAGCTACCGAGACAGGGGGCGCGACGAGCAGTACTTC
CASSYRDRGRDEQYF
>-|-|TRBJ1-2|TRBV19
TGTGCCAGCCAGGTTGACAGCCCGACCGGTGGCTACACCTTC
CASQVDSPTGGYTF
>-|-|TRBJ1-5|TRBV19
TGTGCCAGTAGACAGGTAGGGGTTTATAGCAATCAGCCCCAGCATTTT
CASRQVGVYSNQPQHF
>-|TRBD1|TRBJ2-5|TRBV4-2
TGTGCCAGCAGCCAAGCTTTACACAGGGGTGGCGAGACCCAGTACTTC
CASSQALHRGGETQYF
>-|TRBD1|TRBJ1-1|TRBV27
TGTGCCAGCAGTGACAGGGCGGGTGAAGCTTTCTTT
CASSDRAGEAFF
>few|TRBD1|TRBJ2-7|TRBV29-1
TGCAGCGTTGAGACAGGGGGCTACGAGCAGTACTTC
CSVETGGYEQYF
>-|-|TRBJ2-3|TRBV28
TGTGCCAGCAGTCCCAGGGGCTCAGGCGCAGATACGCAGTATTTT
CASSPRGSGADTQYF
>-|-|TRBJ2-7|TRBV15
TGTGCCACCAGCAGAGGATTACAGGGCTACGAGCAGTACTTC
CATSRGLQGYEQYF
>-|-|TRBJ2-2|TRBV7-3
TGTGCCAGCACCGCTAACCTGAACACCGGGGAGCTGTTTTTT
CASTANLNTGELFF
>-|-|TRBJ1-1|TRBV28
TGTGCCAGCAGTTTCGACACAAAGAACACTGAAGCTTTCTTT
CASSFDTKNTEAFF
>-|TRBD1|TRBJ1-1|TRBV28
TGTGCCAGCAGTTTGGCAGGGGGCCGAAGGACTGAAGCTTTCTTT
CASSLAGGRRTEAFF
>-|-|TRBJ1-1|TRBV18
TGTGCCAGCTCACCCCGTCCCGACACTGAAGCTTTCTTT
CASSPRPDTEAFF
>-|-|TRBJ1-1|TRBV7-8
TGTGCCAGCACCCCGACGTTATCGAGCACTGAAGCTTTCTTT
CASTPTLSSTEAFF
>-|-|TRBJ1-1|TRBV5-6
TGTGCCAGCAGCGTGGTGGACACTGAAGCTTTCTTT
CASSVVDTEAFF
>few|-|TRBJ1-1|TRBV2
TGTGCCAGCAGTGAAATCGGCCGGGGGCTGGTCTTT
CASSEIGRGLVF
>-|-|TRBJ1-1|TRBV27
TGTGCCAGCAGTTTACGGGGGGACACTGAAGCTTTCTTT
CASSLRGDTEAFF
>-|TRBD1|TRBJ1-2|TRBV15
TGTGCCACCAGCAGAGACCTCCGGACAGGGACAATGTCTGGCTACACCTTC
CATSRDLRTGTMSGYTF
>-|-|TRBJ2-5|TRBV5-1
TGCGCCAGCAGCTTGGGACAGTTCCAAGAGACCCAGTACTTC
CASSLGQFQETQYF
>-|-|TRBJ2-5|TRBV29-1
TGCAGCGCCTTCGACAGAAACCAAGAGACCCAGTACTTC
CSAFDRNQETQYF